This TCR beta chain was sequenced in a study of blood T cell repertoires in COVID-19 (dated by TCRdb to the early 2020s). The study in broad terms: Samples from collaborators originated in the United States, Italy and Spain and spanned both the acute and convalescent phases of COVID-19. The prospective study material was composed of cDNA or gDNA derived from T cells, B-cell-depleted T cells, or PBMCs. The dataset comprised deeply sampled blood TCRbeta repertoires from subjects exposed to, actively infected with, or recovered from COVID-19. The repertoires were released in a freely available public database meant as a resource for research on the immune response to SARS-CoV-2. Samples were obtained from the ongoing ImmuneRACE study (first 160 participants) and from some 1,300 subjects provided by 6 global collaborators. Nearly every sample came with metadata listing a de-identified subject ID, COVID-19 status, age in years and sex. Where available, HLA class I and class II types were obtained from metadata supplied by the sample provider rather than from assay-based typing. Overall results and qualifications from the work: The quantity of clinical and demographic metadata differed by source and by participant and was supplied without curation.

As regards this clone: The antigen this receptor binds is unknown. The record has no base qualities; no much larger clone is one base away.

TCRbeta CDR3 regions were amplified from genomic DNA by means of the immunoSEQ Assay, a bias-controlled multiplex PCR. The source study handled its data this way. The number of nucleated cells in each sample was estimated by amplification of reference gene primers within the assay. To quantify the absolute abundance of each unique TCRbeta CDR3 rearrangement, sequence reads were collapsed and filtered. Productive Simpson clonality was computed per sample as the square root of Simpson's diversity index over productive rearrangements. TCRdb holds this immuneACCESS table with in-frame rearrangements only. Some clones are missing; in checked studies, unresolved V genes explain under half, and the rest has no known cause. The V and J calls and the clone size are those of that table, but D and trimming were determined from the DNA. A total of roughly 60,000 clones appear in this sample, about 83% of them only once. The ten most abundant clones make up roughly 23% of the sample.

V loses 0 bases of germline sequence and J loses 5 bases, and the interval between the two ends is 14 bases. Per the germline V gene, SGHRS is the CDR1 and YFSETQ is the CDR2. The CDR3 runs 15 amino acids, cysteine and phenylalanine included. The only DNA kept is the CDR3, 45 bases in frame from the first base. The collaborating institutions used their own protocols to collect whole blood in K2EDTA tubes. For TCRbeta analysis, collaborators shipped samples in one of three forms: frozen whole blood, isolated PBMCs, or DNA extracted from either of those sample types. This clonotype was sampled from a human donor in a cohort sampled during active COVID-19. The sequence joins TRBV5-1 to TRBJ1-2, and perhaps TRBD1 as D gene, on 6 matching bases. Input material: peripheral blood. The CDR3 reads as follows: CASSLDGGLGYGYTF. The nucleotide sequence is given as TGCGCCAGCAGCTTGGATGGGGGCCTCGGGTATGGCTACACCTTC.